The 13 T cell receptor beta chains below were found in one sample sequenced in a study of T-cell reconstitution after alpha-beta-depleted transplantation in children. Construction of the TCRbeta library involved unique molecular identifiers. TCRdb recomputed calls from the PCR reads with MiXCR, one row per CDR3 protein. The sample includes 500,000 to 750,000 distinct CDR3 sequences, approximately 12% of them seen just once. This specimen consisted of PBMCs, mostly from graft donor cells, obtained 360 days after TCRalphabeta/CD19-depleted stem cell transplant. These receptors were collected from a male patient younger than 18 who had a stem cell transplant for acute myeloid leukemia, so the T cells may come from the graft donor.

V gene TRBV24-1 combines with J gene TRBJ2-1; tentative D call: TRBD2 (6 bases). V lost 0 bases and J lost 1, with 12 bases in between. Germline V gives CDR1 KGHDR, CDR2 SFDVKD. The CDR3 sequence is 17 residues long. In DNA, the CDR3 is TGTGCCACCAGTGATTTGGTTCCCGCGGGATCCTACAATGAGCAGTTCTTC. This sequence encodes CATSDLVPAGSYNEQFF.

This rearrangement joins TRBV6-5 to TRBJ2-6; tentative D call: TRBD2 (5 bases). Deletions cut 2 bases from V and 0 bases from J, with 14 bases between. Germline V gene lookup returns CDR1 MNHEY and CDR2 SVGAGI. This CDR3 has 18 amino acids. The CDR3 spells CASSYTAWRASGANVLTF. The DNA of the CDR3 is TGTGCCAGCAGTTACACCGCGTGGCGGGCCTCTGGGGCCAACGTCCTGACTTTC.

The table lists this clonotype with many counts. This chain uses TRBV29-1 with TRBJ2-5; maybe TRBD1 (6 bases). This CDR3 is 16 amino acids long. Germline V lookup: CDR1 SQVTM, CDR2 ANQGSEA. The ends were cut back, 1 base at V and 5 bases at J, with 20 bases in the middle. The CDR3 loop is CSVEGLGQLMWETQYF. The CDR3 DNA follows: TGCAGCGTTGAAGGTCTCGGACAGTTAATGTGGGAGACCCAGTACTTC.

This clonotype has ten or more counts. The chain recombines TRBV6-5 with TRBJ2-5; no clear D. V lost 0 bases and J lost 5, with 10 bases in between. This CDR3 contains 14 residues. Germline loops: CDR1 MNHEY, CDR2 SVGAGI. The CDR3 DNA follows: TGTGCCAGCAGTTACTCTAGGTCGCGGGAGACCCAGTACTTC. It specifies CASSYSRSRETQYF.

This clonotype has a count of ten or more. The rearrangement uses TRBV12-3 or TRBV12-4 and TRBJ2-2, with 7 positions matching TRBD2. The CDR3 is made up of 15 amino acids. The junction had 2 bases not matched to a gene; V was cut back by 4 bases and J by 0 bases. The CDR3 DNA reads TGTGCCAGCAGTTGGGCGGGAGCGAACACCGGGGAGCTGTTTTTT. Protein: CASSWAGANTGELFF.

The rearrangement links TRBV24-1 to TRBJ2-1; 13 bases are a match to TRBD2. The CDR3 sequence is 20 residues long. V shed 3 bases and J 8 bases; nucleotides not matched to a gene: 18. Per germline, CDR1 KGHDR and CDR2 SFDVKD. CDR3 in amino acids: CATSDLPGTSGMGRGDEQFF. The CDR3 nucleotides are TGTGCCACCAGTGATCTTCCCGGGACTAGCGGGATGGGGAGGGGGGATGAGCAGTTCTTC.

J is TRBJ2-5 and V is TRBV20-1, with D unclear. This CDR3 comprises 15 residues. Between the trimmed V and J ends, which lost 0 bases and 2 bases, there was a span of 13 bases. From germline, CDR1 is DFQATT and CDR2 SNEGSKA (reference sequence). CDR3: CSARDLASGQETQYF. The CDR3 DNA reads TGCAGTGCTAGAGATTTGGCCTCTGGGCAAGAGACCCAGTACTTC.

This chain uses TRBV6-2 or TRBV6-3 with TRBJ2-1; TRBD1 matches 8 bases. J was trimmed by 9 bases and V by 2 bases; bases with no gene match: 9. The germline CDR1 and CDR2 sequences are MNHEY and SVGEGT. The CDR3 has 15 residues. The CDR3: CASSYPGQGGTEQFF. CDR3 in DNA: TGTGCCAGCAGTTACCCCGGACAGGGCGGCACTGAGCAGTTCTTC.

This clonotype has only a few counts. The CDR3 region is CASSLPTSSPLDEQFF. CDR3 nucleotides: TGTGCCAGCAGCTTACCAACTAGCAGTCCTTTAGATGAGCAGTTCTTC. J is TRBJ2-1 and V is TRBV7-9; tentatively, D is TRBD2 (6 bases). The length of the CDR3 is 16 residues. V shed 2 bases and J shed 8 bases, with 19 bases lying between them. Germline loops: CDR1 SEHNR, CDR2 FQNEAQ (reference sequence).

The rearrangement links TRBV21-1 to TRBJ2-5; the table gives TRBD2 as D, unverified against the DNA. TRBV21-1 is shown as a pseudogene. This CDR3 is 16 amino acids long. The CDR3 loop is CASSKASRGQQETQYF. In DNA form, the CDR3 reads TGTGCCAGCAGCAAAGCGAGTCGCGGTCAGCAAGAGACCCAGTACTTC.

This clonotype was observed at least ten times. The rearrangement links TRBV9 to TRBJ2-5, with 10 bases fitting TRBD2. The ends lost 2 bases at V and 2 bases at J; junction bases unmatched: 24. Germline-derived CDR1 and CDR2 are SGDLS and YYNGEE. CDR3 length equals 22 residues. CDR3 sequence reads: CASSVRWPSALAGPAIQETQYF. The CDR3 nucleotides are TGTGCCAGCAGCGTCCGGTGGCCTTCCGCACTAGCGGGACCTGCGATTCAAGAGACCCAGTACTTC.

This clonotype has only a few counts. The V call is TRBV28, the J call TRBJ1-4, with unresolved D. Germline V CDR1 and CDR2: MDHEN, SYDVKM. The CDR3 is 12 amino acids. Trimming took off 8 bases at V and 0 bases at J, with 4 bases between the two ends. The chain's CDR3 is CASRSTNEKLFF. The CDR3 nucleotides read TGTGCCAGCCGATCAACTAATGAAAAACTGTTTTTT.

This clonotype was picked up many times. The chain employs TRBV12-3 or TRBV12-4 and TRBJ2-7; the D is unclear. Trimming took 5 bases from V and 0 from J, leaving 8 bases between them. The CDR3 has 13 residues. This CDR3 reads CASSNSGSYEQYF. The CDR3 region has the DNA TGTGCCAGCAGTAATTCCGGCTCCTACGAGCAGTACTTC.